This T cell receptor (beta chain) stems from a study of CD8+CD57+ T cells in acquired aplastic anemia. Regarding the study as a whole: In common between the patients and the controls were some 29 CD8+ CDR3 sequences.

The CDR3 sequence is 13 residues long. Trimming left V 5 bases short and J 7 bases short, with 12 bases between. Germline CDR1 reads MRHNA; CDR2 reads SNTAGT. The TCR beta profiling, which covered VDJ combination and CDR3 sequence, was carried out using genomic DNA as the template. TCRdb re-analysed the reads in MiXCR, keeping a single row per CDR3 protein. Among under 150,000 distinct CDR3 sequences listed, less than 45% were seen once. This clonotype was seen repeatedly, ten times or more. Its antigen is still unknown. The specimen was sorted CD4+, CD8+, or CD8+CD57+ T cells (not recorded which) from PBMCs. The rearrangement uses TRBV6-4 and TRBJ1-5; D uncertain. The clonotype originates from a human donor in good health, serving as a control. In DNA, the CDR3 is TGTGCCAGCAGTATGTACTTAGGGCAGCCCCAGCATTTT. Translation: CASSMYLGQPQHF.